This T cell receptor (beta chain) was identified during a study of shared clonotypes between healthy human individuals. Sequenced by immunoSEQ multiplex PCR; TCRdb stores in-frame clones only, minus some. The sample includes around 500,000 clones, around 73% of them seen just once. Trimming at V came to 7 bases and at J to 7 bases, leaving 9 bases not matched to a gene. Germline CDR1 MNHEY, CDR2 SVGAGI. The CDR3 is 13 amino acids. The sequenced material came from PBMCs. V gene TRBV6-5 combines with J gene TRBJ1-1; 7 bases line up with TRBD1. This receptor was identified in a woman aged 40 to 49 in good health. Some clones in this sample may be carry-over from other donors' samples. CDR3 amino acids: CASISTGMVEAFF. In DNA, the CDR3 is TGTGCCAGCATTTCGACAGGGATGGTTGAAGCTTTCTTT.